This T cell receptor (beta chain) was identified in a study of T-cell memory formation after mild COVID-19. TCRdb independently ran MiXCR on the 5' RACE reads; one entry per CDR3 protein. Among around 200,000 distinct CDR3 sequences listed, 8% to 11% were seen once. With 4 bases removed from V and 5 bases from J, the gap between germline ends came to 18 bases. This CDR3 region has 15 residues. Germline V CDR1 and CDR2: SGHNT, YYREEE (reference sequence). This clonotype was recorded a few times. The rearrangement joins TRBV5-4 to TRBJ1-2, with D hard to call. This TCR was sampled from a man aged 18 to 30 who had mild COVID-19 (a few samples of this study predate the infection). Cell type and time point are not known. Material for sequencing was PBMCs or a T cell subset sorted from them (not recorded which). CDR3 in DNA: TGTGCCAGCAGCGTCGACCCTCGGTCTGGTTATGGCTACACCTTC. This sequence encodes CASSVDPRSGYGYTF.